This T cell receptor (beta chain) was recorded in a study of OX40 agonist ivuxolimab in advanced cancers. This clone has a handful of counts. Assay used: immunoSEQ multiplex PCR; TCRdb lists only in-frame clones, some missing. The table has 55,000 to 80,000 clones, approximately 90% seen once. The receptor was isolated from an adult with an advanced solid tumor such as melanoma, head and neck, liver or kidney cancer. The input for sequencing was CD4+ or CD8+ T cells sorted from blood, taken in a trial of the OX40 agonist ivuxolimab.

The CDR3 loop reads CASSGSGRDPWSSYNEQFF. The CDR3 DNA reads as TGTGCCAGCAGTGGTAGCGGGAGGGACCCCTGGAGCTCCTACAATGAGCAGTTCTTC. J is TRBJ2-1 and V is TRBV2; TRBD2 agrees at 11 bases. CDR3 size: 19 residues. Unmatched junction bases numbered 11, after V lost 4 bases and J lost 0 bases. CDR1 and CDR2 from the germline V gene are SNHLY and FYNNEI.